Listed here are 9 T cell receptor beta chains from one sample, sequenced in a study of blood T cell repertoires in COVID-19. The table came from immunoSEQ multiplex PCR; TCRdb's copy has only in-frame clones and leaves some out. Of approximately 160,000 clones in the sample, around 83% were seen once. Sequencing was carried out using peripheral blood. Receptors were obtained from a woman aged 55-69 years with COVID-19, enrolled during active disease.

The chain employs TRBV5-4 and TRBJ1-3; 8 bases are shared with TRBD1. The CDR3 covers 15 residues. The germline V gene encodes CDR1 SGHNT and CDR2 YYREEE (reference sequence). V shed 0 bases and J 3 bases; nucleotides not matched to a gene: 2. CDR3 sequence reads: CASSLAGGFGNTIYF. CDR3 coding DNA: TGTGCCAGCAGCTTGGCAGGGGGCTTTGGAAACACCATATATTTT.

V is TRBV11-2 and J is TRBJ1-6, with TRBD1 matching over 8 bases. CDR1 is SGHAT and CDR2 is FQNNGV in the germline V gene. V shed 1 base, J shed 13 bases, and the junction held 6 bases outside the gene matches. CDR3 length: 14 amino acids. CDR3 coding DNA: TGTGCCAGCAGCTTAGGAGGTCAGGGGGCTCCCCTCCACTTT. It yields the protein CASSLGGQGAPLHF.

In nucleotides, the CDR3 is TGTGCCAGCAGCCCGCGGGGGACTGGAAACACCATATATTTT. This gives the protein CASSPRGTGNTIYF. This chain uses TRBV6-6 with TRBJ1-3; the D gene is possibly TRBD1 (5 bases). The CDR3 spans 14 residues. Germline CDR1 is MNHNY and CDR2 is SVGAGI (reference sequence). V was clipped by 6 bases and J by 2 bases, with 11 bases between them.

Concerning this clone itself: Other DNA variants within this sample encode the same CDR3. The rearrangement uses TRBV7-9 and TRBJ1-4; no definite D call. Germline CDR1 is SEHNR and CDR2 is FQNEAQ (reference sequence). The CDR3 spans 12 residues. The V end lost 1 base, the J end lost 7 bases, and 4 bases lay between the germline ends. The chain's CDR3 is CASSLGSEKLFF. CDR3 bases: TGTGCCAGCAGCTTAGGTAGTGAAAAACTGTTTTTT.

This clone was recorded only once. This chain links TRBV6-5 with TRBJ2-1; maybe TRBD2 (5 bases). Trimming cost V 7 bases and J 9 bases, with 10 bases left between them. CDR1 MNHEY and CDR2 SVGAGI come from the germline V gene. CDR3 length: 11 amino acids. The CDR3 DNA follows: TGTGCCAGCAATCGGGCGGGTGAGCAGTTCTTC. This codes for CASNRAGEQFF.

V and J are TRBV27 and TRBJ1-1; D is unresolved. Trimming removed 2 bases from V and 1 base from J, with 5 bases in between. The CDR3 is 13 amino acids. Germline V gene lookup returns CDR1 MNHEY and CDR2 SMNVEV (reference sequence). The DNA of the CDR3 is TGTGCCAGCAGTTTACGAGAGAACACTGAAGCTTTCTTT. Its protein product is CASSLRENTEAFF.

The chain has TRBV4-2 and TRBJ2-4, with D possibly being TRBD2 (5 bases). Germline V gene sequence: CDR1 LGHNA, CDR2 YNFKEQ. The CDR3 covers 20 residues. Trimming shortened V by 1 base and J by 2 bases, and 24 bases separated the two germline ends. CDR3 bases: TGTGCCAGCAGCCAAGTCGGAGGTGGGCTTTACGACGGGACCAAAAACATTCAGTACTTC. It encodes CASSQVGGGLYDGTKNIQYF.

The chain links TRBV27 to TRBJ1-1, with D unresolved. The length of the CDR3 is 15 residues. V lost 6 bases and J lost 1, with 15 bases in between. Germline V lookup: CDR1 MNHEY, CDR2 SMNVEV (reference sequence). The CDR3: CASRPARAANTEAFF. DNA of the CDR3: TGTGCCAGCAGGCCTGCGCGGGCGGCGAACACTGAAGCTTTCTTT.

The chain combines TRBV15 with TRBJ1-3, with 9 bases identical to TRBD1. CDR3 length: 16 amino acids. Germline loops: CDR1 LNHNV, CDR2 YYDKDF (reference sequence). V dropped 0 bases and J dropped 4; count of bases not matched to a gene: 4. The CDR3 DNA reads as TGTGCCACCAGCAGAGATCGAACAGGGGGCGGAAACACCATATATTTT. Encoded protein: CATSRDRTGGGNTIYF.